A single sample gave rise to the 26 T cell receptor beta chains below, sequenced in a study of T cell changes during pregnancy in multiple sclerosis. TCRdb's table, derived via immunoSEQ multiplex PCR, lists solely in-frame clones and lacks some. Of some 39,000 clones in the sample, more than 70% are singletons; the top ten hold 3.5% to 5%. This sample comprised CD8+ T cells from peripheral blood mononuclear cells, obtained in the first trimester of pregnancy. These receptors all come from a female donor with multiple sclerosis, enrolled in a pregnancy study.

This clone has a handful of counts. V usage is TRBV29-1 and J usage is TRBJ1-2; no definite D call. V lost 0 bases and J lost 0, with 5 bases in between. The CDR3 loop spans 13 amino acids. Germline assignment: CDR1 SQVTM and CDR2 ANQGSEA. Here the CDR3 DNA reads TGCAGCGTTGAAGATGGAGCTAACTATGGCTACACCTTC. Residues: CSVEDGANYGYTF.

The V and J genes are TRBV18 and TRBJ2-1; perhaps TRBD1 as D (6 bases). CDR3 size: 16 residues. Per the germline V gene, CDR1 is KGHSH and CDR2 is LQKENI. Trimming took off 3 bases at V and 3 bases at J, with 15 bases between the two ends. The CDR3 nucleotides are TGTGCCAGCTCACCCAGGGGAAGGGACAACTACAATGAGCAGTTCTTC. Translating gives CASSPRGRDNYNEQFF.

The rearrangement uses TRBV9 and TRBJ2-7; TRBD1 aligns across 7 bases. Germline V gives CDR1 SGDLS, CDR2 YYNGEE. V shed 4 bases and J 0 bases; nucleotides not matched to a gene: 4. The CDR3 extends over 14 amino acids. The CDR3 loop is CASSSRDSSYEQYF. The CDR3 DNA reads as TGTGCCAGCAGCTCCCGGGACAGCTCCTACGAGCAGTACTTC.

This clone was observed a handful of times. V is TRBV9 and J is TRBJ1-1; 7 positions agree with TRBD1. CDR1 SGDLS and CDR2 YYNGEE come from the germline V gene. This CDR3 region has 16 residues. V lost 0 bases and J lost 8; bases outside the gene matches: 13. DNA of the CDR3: TGTGCCAGCAGCGTAGGGACCTCGGACAGGATCATGGAAGCTTTCTTT. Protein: CASSVGTSDRIMEAFF.

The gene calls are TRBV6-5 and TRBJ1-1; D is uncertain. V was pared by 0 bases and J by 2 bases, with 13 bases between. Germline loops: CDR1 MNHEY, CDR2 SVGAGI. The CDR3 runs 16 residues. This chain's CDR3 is CASSYSIYTANTEAFF. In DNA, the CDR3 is TGTGCCAGCAGTTACTCGATATACACCGCCAACACTGAAGCTTTCTTT.

CDR3 in amino acids: CASSAGGEQYF. Here the CDR3 DNA reads TGTGCCAGCAGCGCGGGGGGCGAGCAGTACTTC. The chain carries TRBV5-5 and TRBJ2-7, with 8 bases aligning to TRBD2. This CDR3 is built from 11 residues. In germline, CDR1 is SGHKS, CDR2 YYEKEE (reference sequence). The J segment lost 6 bases and the V segment lost 4 bases, leaving 0 bases of the junction unmatched.

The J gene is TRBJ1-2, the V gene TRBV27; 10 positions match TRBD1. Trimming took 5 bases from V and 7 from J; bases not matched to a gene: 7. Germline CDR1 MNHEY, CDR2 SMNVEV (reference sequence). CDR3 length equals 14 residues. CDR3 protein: CASSQGTGAPGYTF. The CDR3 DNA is TGTGCCAGCAGTCAAGGGACAGGGGCTCCTGGCTACACCTTC.

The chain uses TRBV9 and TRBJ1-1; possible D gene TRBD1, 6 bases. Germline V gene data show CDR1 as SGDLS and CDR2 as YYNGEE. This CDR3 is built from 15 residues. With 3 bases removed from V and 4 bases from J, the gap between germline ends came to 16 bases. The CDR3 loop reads CASSASKTGATEAFF. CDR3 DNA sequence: TGTGCCAGCAGCGCAAGCAAGACAGGAGCCACTGAAGCTTTCTTT.

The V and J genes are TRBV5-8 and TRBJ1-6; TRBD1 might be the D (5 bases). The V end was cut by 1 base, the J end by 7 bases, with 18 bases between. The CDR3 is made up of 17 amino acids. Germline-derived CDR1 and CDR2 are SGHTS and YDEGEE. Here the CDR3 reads CASSLLLRTKDNSPLHF. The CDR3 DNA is TGTGCCAGCAGCTTGCTTCTCCGGACAAAGGACAATTCACCCCTCCACTTT.

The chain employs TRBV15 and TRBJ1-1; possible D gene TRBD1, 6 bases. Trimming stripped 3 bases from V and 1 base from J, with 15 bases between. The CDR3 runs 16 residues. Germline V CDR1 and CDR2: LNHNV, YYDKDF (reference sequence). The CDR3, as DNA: TGTGCCACCAGCAGGTGGGGGCAGACGGAGAACACTGAAGCTTTCTTT. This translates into CATSRWGQTENTEAFF.

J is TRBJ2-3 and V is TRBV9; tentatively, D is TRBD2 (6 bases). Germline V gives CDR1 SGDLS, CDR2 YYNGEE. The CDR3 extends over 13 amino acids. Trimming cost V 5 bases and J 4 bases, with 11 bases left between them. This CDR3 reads CASRRGLSDTQYF. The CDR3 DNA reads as TGTGCCAGCAGGAGGGGACTCTCAGATACGCAGTATTTT.

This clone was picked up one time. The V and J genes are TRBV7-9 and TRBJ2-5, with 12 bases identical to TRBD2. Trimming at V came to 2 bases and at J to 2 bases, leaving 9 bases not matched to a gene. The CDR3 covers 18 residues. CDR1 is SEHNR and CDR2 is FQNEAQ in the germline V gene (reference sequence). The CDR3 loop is CASSLWSSGGAWQETQYF. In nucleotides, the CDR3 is TGTGCCAGCAGCTTATGGTCTAGCGGGGGGGCGTGGCAAGAGACCCAGTACTTC. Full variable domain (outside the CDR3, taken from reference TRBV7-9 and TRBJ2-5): DTGVSQNPRHKITKRGQNVTFRCDPISEHNRLYWYRQTLGQGPEFLTYFQNEAQLEKSRLLSDRFSAERPKGSFSTLEIQRTEQGDSAMYLCASSLWSSGGAWQETQYFGPGTRLLVL.

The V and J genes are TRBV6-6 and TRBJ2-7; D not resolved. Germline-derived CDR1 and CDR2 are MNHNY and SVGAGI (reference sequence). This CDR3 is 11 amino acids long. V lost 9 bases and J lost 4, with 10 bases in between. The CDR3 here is CASSNGYEQYF. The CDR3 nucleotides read TGTGCCAGTTCCAACGGGTACGAGCAGTACTTC.

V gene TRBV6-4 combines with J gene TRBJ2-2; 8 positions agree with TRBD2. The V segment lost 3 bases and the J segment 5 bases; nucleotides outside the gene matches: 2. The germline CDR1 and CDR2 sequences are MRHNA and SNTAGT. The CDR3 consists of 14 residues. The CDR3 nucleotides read TGTGCCAGCAGTGAATCGGGAGGGACCGGGGAGCTGTTTTTT. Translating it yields CASSESGGTGELFF.

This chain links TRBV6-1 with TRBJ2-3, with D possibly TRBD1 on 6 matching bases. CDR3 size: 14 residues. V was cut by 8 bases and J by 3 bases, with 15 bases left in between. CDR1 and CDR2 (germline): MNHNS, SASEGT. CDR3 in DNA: TGTGCCAGCCCGGGGCAGGGGAATACAGATACGCAGTATTTT. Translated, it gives CASPGQGNTDTQYF.

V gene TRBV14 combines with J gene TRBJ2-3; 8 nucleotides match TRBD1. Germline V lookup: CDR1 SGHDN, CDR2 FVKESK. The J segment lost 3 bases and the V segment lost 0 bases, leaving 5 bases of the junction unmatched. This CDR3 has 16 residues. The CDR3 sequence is CASSQEQGVRTDTQYF. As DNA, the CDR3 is TGTGCCAGCAGCCAAGAACAGGGGGTGAGGACAGATACGCAGTATTTT.

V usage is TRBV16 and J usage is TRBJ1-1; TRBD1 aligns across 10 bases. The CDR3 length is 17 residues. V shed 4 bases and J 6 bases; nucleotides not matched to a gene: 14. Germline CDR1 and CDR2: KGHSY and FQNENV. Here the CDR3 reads CASSPNTPGQGWAEAFF. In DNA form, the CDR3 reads TGTGCCAGCAGCCCGAACACACCGGGACAGGGGTGGGCTGAAGCTTTCTTT.

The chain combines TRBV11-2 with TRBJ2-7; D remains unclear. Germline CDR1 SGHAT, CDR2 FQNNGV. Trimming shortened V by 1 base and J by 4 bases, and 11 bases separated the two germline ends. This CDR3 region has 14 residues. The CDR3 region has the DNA TGTGCCAGCAGCTTAGCACAGATTTCTTACGAGCAGTACTTC. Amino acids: CASSLAQISYEQYF. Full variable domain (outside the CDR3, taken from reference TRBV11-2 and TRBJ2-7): EAGVAQSPRYKIIEKRQSVAFWCNPISGHATLYWYQQILGQGPKLLIQFQNNGVVDDSQLPKDRFSAERLKGVDSTLKIQPAKLEDSAVYLCASSLAQISYEQYFGPGTRLTVT.

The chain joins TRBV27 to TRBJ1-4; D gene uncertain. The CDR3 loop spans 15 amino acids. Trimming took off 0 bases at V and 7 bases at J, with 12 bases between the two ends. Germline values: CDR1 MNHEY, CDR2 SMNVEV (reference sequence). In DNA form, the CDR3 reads TGTGCCAGCAGTTTATCGTCGGGGAACGGTGAAAAACTGTTTTTT. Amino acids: CASSLSSGNGEKLFF.

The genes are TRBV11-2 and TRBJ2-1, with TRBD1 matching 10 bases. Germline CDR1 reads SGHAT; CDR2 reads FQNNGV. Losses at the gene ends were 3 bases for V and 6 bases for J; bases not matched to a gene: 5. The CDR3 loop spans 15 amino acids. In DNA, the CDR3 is TGTGCCAGCAGCTTGGCCGGGACAGGGGTCAATGAGCAGTTCTTC. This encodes CASSLAGTGVNEQFF.

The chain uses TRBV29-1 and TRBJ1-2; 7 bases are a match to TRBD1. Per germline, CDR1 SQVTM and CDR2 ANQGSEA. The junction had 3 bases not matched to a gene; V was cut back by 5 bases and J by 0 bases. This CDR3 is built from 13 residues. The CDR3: CSVRTGANYGYTF. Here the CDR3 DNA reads TGCAGCGTTCGGACAGGAGCTAACTATGGCTACACCTTC.

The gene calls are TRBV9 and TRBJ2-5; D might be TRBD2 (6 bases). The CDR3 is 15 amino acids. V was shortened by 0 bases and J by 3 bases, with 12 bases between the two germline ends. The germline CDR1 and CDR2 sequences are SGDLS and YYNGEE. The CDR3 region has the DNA TGTGCCAGCAGCGTAGCTCCGGGACTGGAAGAGACCCAGTACTTC. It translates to CASSVAPGLEETQYF.

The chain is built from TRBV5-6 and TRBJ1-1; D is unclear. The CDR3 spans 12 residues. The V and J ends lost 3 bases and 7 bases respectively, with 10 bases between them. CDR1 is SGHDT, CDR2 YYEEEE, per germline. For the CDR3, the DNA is TGTGCCAGCAGCTCTTGGGCGGGTGAAGCTTTCTTT. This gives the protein CASSSWAGEAFF.

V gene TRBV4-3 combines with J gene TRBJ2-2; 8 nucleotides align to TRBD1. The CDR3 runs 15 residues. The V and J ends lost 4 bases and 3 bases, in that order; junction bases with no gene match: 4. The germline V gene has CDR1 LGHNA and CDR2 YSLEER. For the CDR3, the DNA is TGCGCCAGCAGCCCGTACAGGGGGTACACCGGGGAGCTGTTTTTT. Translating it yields CASSPYRGYTGELFF.

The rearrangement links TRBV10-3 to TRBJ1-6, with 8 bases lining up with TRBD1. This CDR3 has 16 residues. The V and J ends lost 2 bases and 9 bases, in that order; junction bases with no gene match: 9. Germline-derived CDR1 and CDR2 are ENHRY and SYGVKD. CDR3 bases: TGTGCCATCAGTGAGGGGACAGGTCGATTTTTTTCACCCCTCCACTTT. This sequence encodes CAISEGTGRFFSPLHF.

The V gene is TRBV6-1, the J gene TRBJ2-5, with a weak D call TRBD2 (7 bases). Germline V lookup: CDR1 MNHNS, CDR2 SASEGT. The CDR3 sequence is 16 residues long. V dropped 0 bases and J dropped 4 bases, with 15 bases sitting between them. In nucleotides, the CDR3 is TGTGCCAGCAGTGAAGCTAAGGGGGGAGGGGTAGAGACCCAGTACTTC. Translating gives CASSEAKGGGVETQYF.